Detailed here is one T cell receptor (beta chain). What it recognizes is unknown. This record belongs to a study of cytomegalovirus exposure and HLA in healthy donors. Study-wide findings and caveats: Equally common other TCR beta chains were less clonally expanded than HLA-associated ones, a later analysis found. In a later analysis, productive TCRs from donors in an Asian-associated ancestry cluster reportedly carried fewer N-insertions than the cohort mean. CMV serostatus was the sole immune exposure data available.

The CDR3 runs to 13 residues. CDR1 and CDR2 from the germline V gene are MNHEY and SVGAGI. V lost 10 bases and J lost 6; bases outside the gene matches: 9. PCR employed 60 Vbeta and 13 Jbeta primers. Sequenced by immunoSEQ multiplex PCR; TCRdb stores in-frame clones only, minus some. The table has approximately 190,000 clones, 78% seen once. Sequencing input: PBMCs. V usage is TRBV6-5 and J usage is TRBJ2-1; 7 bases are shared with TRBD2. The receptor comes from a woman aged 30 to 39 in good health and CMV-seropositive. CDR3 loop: CATGGGAGNEQFF. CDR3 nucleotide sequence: TGTGCCACCGGGGGAGGGGCGGGCAATGAGCAGTTCTTC.